The 26 T cell receptor beta chains below all came from one sample that was sequenced in a study of vaccination effects on CD4 cells after COVID-19. The antigens of these receptors remain unknown. Data came from immunoSEQ multiplex PCR; TCRdb stores just in-frame clones and leaves some out. The sample yields roughly 76,000 clones, around 74% seen once. Antigen-specific CD4+ T cells were expanded with viral peptide pools in the ViraFEST assay before sequencing. Cells that had been cultured for approximately eleven days were the source of isolated CD4+ T cells. The material was CD4+ T cells from PBMCs cultured with HCoV-229E spike peptides, obtained before COVID-19 vaccination. The receptor source for this set is a human donor who received a COVID-19 vaccine.

The rearrangement joins TRBV7-8 to TRBJ2-2, with 7 positions matching TRBD1. Per the germline V gene, CDR1 is SGHVS and CDR2 is FQNEAQ. The CDR3 runs to 15 residues. After removal of 3 bases from V and 4 bases from J, the junction contained 5 bases not matched to a gene. CDR3 loop: CASSFDRVGTGELFF. In nucleotides, the CDR3 is TGTGCCAGCAGCTTTGACAGGGTTGGCACCGGGGAGCTGTTTTTT.

The chain is built from TRBV30 and TRBJ2-7; D is possibly TRBD1 (5 bases). Germline CDR1 is GTSNPN and CDR2 is SVGIG (reference sequence). V lost 1 base to trimming and J lost 6 bases, with 16 bases between them. The CDR3 totals 14 residues. Here the CDR3 reads CAWSAIQGSSEQYV. CDR3 nucleotide sequence: TGTGCCTGGAGTGCAATTCAGGGTTCGTCCGAGCAGTACGTC.

The CDR3 loop reads CASSPPPDNNEQFF. CDR3 DNA sequence: TGTGCCAGCTCACCACCGCCAGACAACAATGAGCAGTTCTTC. The chain uses TRBV18 and TRBJ2-1; D uncertain. The CDR3 has 14 amino acids. Germline CDR1 and CDR2: KGHSH and LQKENI. V gave up 0 bases and J gave up 5 bases, with 8 bases separating them.

In its sample, this clone was seen once. The CDR3 sequence is CASSQGLSVHEQFF. The CDR3 coding sequence is TGCGCCAGCAGCCAAGGACTCAGTGTGCATGAGCAGTTCTTC. The V call is TRBV5-1, the J call TRBJ2-1; weak D call: TRBD2 (5 bases). V was trimmed by 4 bases and J by 8 bases, leaving 16 bases between them. The CDR3 is 14 residues long. Germline V gene data show CDR1 as SGHRS and CDR2 as YFSETQ. The variable domain in full, with the rest retrieved from reference TRBV5-1 and TRBJ2-1, is KAGVTQTPRYLIKTRGQQVTLSCSPISGHRSVSWYQQTPGQGLQFLFEYFSETQRNKGNFPGRFSGRQFSNSRSEMNVSTLELGDSALYLCASSQGLSVHEQFFGPGTRLTVL.

The CDR3 nucleotides are TGCGCCAGCAGCTTGAATTGGGCGACTAGCGGGGGAACCGGGGAGCTGTTTTTT. Its translation: CASSLNWATSGGTGELFF. V and J are TRBV5-1 and TRBJ2-2; 12 nucleotides line up with TRBD2. V gave up 1 base and J gave up 5 bases; unmatched junction bases: 9. Germline CDR1 is SGHRS and CDR2 is YFSETQ. This CDR3 spans 18 amino acids.

This clone counts as medium-sized. V gene TRBV7-2 combines with J gene TRBJ1-6; D uncertain. The CDR3 is 14 amino acids. Trimming cost V 4 bases and J 7 bases, with 11 bases left between them. Germline V gives CDR1 SGHTA, CDR2 FQGNSA. CDR3 protein: CASSSRLQNSPLHF. The CDR3 DNA follows: TGTGCCAGCAGCTCCAGGTTACAAAATTCACCCCTCCACTTT.

This chain uses TRBV19 with TRBJ1-3; D remains unclear. Germline CDR1 LNHDA, CDR2 SQIVND (reference sequence). Trimming cost V 3 bases and J 1 base, with 7 bases left between them. This CDR3 contains 14 residues. The CDR3 nucleotides are TGTGCCAGTAGTATTGCGGGGTCTGGAAACACCATATATTTT. Protein: CASSIAGSGNTIYF.

This clone was detected only a few times. The V and J genes are TRBV30 and TRBJ2-1; D gene uncertain. CDR1 and CDR2 (germline): GTSNPN, SVGIG (reference sequence). This CDR3 contains 12 residues. V lost 0 bases and J 8 bases, leaving 8 bases between the germline ends. CDR3 in amino acids: CAWSVRFHEQFF. The CDR3 nucleotides read TGTGCCTGGAGTGTCCGCTTCCATGAGCAGTTCTTC.

The chain couples TRBV28 to TRBJ2-2, with a possible D match to TRBD1 (6 bases). The CDR3 contains 16 residues. Germline V gene sequence: CDR1 MDHEN, CDR2 SYDVKM. The germline V and J ends were trimmed by 1 base and 4 bases, with 13 bases remaining between them. DNA of the CDR3: TGTGCCAGCAGTTTATCTCAGGGGCAGGGCACCGGGGAGCTGTTTTTT. As protein: CASSLSQGQGTGELFF.

The gene calls are TRBV5-1 and TRBJ2-7; no clear D. Trimming took 0 bases from V and 3 from J, leaving 10 bases between them. The length of the CDR3 is 14 residues. CDR1 and CDR2 (germline): SGHRS, YFSETQ. The CDR3 protein is CASSLGDTVYEQYV. As DNA, the CDR3 is TGCGCCAGCAGCTTGGGAGACACGGTCTACGAGCAGTACGTC.

V usage is TRBV24-1 and J usage is TRBJ2-5; 9 nucleotides agree with TRBD1. The germline V gene encodes CDR1 KGHDR and CDR2 SFDVKD. There are 14 residues in the CDR3. The junction had 5 bases not matched to a gene; V was cut back by 5 bases and J by 5 bases. The CDR3 DNA reads TGTGCCACCAGTGTGACAGGGGGTGTTGAGACCCAGTACTTC. It yields the protein CATSVTGGVETQYF.

This chain connects TRBV14 to TRBJ1-1; D gene ambiguous. This CDR3 is built from 13 residues. V was clipped by 2 bases and J by 6 bases, with 10 bases between them. CDR1 is SGHDN and CDR2 is FVKESK in the germline V gene. The CDR3 region has the DNA TGTGCCAGCAGCCAAAGAGGGAGGGCTGAAGCTTTCTTT. This gives the protein CASSQRGRAEAFF. The entire variable domain, with the rest obtained from reference TRBV14 and TRBJ1-1, is as follows: EAGVTQFPSHSVIEKGQTVTLRCDPISGHDNLYWYRRVMGKEIKFLLHFVKESKQDESGMPNNRFLAERTGGTYSTLKVQPAELEDSGVYFCASSQRGRAEAFFGQGTRLTVV.

The V and J genes are TRBV23-1 and TRBJ2-5; 11 positions agree with TRBD2. TRBV23-1 is sorted into the ORF group, with uncertain function. V lost 1 base and J lost 2; bases outside the gene matches: 6. The CDR3 runs to 17 residues. The CDR3 coding sequence is TGCGCCAGCAGTCAATTTCGACTAGCGGGGATTCAAGAGACCCAGTACTTC. As protein: CASSQFRLAGIQETQYF.

The V call is TRBV6-5, the J call TRBJ2-3; possible D gene TRBD2, 5 bases. From germline, CDR1 is MNHEY and CDR2 SVGAGI. This CDR3 has 14 amino acids. The V end lost 0 bases, the J end lost 4 bases, and 8 bases lay between the germline ends. The DNA of the CDR3 is TGTGCCAGCAGTTACTCGCTCGGGGCAGATACGCAGTATTTT. The encoded protein is CASSYSLGADTQYF.

The rearrangement links TRBV5-4 to TRBJ2-1; D possibly corresponds to TRBD1 (7 bases). The CDR3 spans 17 residues. V shed 4 bases and J shed 2 bases, with 19 bases lying between them. Germline CDR1 SGHNT, CDR2 YYREEE (reference sequence). CDR3 DNA sequence: TGTGCCAGCAGCCGTCCAACAGGGGAGGCCGCCTACAATGAGCAGTTCTTC. As protein: CASSRPTGEAAYNEQFF.

This clone was detected a few times. The CDR3 sequence is CASSRRVGQPQHF. CDR3 bases: TGTGCCAGCTCTAGGAGGGTTGGTCAGCCCCAGCATTTT. The J gene is TRBJ1-5, the V gene TRBV27; D unclear. Trimming removed 8 bases from V and 6 bases from J, with 14 bases in between. CDR3 size: 13 residues. The germline CDR1 and CDR2 sequences are MNHEY and SMNVEV (reference sequence).

This clone was detected only once. The V and J genes are TRBV2 and TRBJ1-1; D gene unclear. The CDR3 consists of 14 residues. Germline V gives CDR1 SNHLY, CDR2 FYNNEI. V shed 4 bases and J shed 1 base, with 10 bases lying between them. The CDR3 loop is CASSVALGNTEAFF. The CDR3 DNA follows: TGTGCCAGCAGTGTAGCCCTTGGGAACACTGAAGCTTTCTTT. The variable domain in full, completed from reference TRBV2 and TRBJ1-1, reads EPEVTQTPSHQVTQMGQEVILRCVPISNHLYFYWYRQILGQKVEFLVSFYNNEISEKSEIFDDQFSVERPDGSNFTLKIRSTKLEDSAMYFCASSVALGNTEAFFGQGTRLTVV.

The V call is TRBV6-5, the J call TRBJ1-2; 9 bases map to TRBD1. J gave up 8 bases and V 2 bases, and 12 bases lay outside the gene matches. CDR1 is MNHEY, CDR2 SVGAGI, per germline. This CDR3 is 16 amino acids long. The CDR3: CASSYRVWDRVDGYTF. The CDR3 region has the DNA TGTGCCAGCAGTTACCGGGTTTGGGACAGGGTGGACGGCTACACCTTC.

This clone was seen just once. This sample also contains other DNA sequences that code for the same CDR3. The chain uses TRBV4-3 and TRBJ1-2, with D maybe TRBD1 (6 bases). The CDR3 spans 12 residues. Trimming removed 1 base at V and 7 bases at J, with 7 bases between. In germline, CDR1 is LGHNA, CDR2 YSLEER. The CDR3 coding sequence is TGCGCCAGCAGCCAAGGCAGGGGTGGCTACACCTTC. Translated, it gives CASSQGRGGYTF.

The chain recombines TRBV27 with TRBJ2-1; D possibly corresponds to TRBD2 (6 bases). The length of the CDR3 is 13 residues. V was clipped by 5 bases and J by 8 bases, with 13 bases between them. The germline gives CDR1 MNHEY, CDR2 SMNVEV (reference sequence). The CDR3: CASSPRPGDEQFF. As DNA, the CDR3 is TGTGCCAGCAGTCCGAGACCGGGGGATGAGCAGTTCTTC.

The J gene is TRBJ1-2, the V gene TRBV19, with a tentative D call TRBD1 (6 bases). Germline CDR1 LNHDA, CDR2 SQIVND (reference sequence). The V end lost 4 bases, the J end lost 3 bases, and 15 bases lay between the germline ends. CDR3 length equals 15 residues. The CDR3, as DNA: TGTGCCAGTAGTAAACGAGGGGGAAGGGACTATGGCTACACCTTC. This encodes CASSKRGGRDYGYTF.

The sample holds one count of this clone. The V and J genes are TRBV20-1 and TRBJ1-4; the match to TRBD1 covers 7 bases. The CDR3 has 11 amino acids. The V gene's germline CDR1 is DFQATT and CDR2 SNEGSKA (reference sequence). The DNA for the CDR3 is TGCAGCGGACAGGTTAATGAAAAACTGTTTTTT. Translated: CSGQVNEKLFF.

The chain combines TRBV5-4 with TRBJ2-1; possible D gene TRBD1, 5 bases. The V gene lost 4 bases and the J gene lost 4 bases, with 18 bases spanning the gap. Germline V gene data show CDR1 as SGHNT and CDR2 as YYREEE (reference sequence). This CDR3 has 16 residues. CDR3 bases: TGTGCCAGCAGCCTTCGAAAGGACACCAATTACAATGAGCAGTTCTTC. The encoded protein is CASSLRKDTNYNEQFF.

This clone was seen once. The V gene is TRBV4-3, the J gene TRBJ1-1; possibly TRBD1 for D (6 bases). The CDR3 sequence is 14 residues long. The germline V gene has CDR1 LGHNA and CDR2 YSLEER. V was shortened by 4 bases and J by 1 base, with 10 bases between the two germline ends. CDR3 residues: CASSPGTQNTEAFF. CDR3 nucleotide sequence: TGCGCCAGCAGCCCCGGGACACAGAACACTGAAGCTTTCTTT.

The V gene is TRBV6-5, the J gene TRBJ2-1; TRBD1 matches 9 bases. CDR1 MNHEY and CDR2 SVGAGI come from the germline V gene. This CDR3 has 14 amino acids. Trimming removed 5 bases from V and 3 bases from J; junction bases left unmatched: 2. CDR3 bases: TGTGCCAGCAGTCGGACAGGGGACTACAATGAGCAGTTCTTC. Amino acid sequence: CASSRTGDYNEQFF.

J is TRBJ2-7 and V is TRBV5-4; D not resolved. V dropped 0 bases and J dropped 3 bases, with 7 bases sitting between them. The CDR3 extends over 13 amino acids. The germline V gene has CDR1 SGHNT and CDR2 YYREEE (reference sequence). The CDR3 coding sequence is TGTGCCAGCAGCTTGGAACTTAACTACGAGCAGTACGTC. Protein product: CASSLELNYEQYV.